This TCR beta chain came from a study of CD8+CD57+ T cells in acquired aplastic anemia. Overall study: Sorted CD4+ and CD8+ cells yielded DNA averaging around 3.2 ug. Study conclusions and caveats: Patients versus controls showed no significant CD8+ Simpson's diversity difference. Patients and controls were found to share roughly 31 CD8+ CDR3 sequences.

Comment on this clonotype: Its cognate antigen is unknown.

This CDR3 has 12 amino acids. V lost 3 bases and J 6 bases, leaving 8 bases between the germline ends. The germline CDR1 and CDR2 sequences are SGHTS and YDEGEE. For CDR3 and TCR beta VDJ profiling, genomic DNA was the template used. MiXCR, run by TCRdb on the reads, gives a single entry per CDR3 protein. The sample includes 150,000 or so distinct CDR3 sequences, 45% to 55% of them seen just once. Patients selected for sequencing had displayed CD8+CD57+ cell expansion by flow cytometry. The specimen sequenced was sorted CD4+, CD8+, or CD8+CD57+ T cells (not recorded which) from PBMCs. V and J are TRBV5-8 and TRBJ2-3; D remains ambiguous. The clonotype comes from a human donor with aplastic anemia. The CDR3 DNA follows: TGTGCCAGCAGCTCGCCATTGGATACGCAGTATTTT. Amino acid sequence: CASSSPLDTQYF.